The clone carrying this T cell receptor (beta chain) was observed many times. The CDR3 consists of 11 residues. Germline V gives CDR1 DFQATT, CDR2 SNEGSKA (reference sequence). The V gene lost 2 bases and the J gene lost 12 bases, with 11 bases spanning the gap. The entry originates in a study of neurological immune-mediated disorders. TCRdb used MiXCR to reprocess the 5' RACE reads, holding one entry per CDR3 protein. The sample has fewer than 80,000 distinct CDR3 sequences; 4% to 6% are singletons. The clonotype originates from a woman in her 30s with multiple sclerosis. The material sequenced was PBMCs. This sequence joins TRBV20-1 and TRBJ2-1; the D gene is possibly TRBD2 (6 bases). This chain's CDR3 is CSARLLGGQFF. DNA for the CDR3: TGCAGTGCTAGATTATTGGGGGGGCAGTTCTTC.